The subject of this entry is one T cell receptor beta chain. Germline V gene data show CDR1 as SGHRS and CDR2 as YFSETQ. This CDR3 contains 14 residues. Trimming took 4 bases from V and 1 from J, leaving 11 bases between them. This entry comes from a study of blood T cell repertoires in COVID-19. In the study overall: The United States, Italy and Spain were the sources of the acute and convalescent COVID-19 samples.

Authors' methods: Amplification of reference gene primers provided the estimated nucleated cell counts. TCRdb's table, derived via immunoSEQ multiplex PCR, lists solely in-frame clones and lacks some. V, J and clone size are those of that table, while D and trimming were read from the DNA. Of around 100,000 clones detected, 70% to 85% appear once; the ten largest clones hold 20% to 25%. The J gene is TRBJ1-1, the V gene TRBV5-1; no definite D call. Sequencing input: peripheral blood. The receptor comes from a man aged 65 to 85 with active or convalescent COVID-19. The chain's CDR3 is CASSIQTTNTEAFF. For the CDR3, the DNA is TGCGCCAGCAGCATACAGACAACGAACACTGAAGCTTTCTTT.